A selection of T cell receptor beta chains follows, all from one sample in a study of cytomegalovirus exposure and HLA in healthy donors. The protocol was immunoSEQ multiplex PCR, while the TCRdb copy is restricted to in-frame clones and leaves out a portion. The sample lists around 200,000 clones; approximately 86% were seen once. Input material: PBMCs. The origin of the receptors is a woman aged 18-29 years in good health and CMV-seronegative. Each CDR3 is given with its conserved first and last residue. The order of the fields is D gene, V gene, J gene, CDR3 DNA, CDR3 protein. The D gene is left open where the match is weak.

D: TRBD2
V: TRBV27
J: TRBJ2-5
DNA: TGTGCCAGCAGGACCAAGCGGGAGGGGTGGGAGACCCAGTACTTC
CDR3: CASRTKREGWETQYF

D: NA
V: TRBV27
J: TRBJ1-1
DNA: TGTGCCAGCAGTGAAACCGGGACACCCAACACTGAAGCTTTCTTT
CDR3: CASSETGTPNTEAFF

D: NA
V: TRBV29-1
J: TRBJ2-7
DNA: TGCAGCGTTGTGGACAAGAGCTCCTACGAGCAGTACTTC
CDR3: CSVVDKSSYEQYF

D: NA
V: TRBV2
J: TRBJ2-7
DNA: TGTGCCAGCAAGGAGACAGGCAACTCCTACGAGCAGTACTTC
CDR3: CASKETGNSYEQYF

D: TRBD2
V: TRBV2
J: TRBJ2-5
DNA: TGTGCCAGCAGAAACCTAGCGGGGGGGGAGACCCAGTACTTC
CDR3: CASRNLAGGETQYF

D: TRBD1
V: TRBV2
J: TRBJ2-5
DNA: TGTGCCAGCAGTGAACCTCGTGGGACAGGGAAAGAGACCCAGTACTTC
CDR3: CASSEPRGTGKETQYF

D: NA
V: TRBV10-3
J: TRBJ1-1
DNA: TGTGCCATCAGTGAGACACGGACTGACGAAGCTTTCTTT
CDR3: CAISETRTDEAFF

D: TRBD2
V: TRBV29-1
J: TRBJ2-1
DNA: TGCAGCGTTGAAGATGAGCGGGAGGAGCAGTTCTTC
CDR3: CSVEDEREEQFF

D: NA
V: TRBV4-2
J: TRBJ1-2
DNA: TGTGCCAGCAGCCAAGATATTAGAGGGCCGAGGGAATATGGCTACACCTTC
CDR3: CASSQDIRGPREYGYTF

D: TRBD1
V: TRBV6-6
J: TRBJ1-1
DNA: TGTGCCAGCAGCTGGACAGGGAGGAACACTGAAGCTTTCTTT
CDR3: CASSWTGRNTEAFF

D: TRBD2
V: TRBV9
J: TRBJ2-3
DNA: TGTGCCAGCAGCGTAGACCCCCCTAGCGGGATCACAGATACGCAGTATTTT
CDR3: CASSVDPPSGITDTQYF

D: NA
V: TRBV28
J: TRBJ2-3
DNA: TGTGCCAGCGGGCAGCGCACAGATACGCAGTATTTT
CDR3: CASGQRTDTQYF

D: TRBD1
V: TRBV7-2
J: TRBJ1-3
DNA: TGTGCCAGCAGCCTGGGCAGGGGGTCTGGAAACACCATATATTTT
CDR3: CASSLGRGSGNTIYF

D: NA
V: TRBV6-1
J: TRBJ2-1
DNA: TGTGCCAGCAGTGAGGATCTAGCGAGCTACAATGAGCAGTTCTTC
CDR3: CASSEDLASYNEQFF

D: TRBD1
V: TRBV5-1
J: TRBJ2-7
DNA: TGCGCCAGCAGCCCGGGGACAGGGTCCTACGAGCAGTACTTC
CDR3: CASSPGTGSYEQYF

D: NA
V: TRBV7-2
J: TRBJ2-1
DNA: TGTGCCAGCAGCCCTAGCCTAGGCGCCTTCTACAATGAGCAGTTCTTC
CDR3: CASSPSLGAFYNEQFF